This TCR beta chain was documented in a study of blood T cells in healthy people across ages. Looked up from germline, CDR1 is SQVTM and CDR2 is ANQGSEA. Trimming cost V 6 bases and J 3 bases; bases outside gene matches: 5. This CDR3 has 14 residues. With a J-beta primer mix and a sample-barcoded 5' primer, a second PCR ran roughly 6 to 12 cycles. Paired-end reads containing CDR3 totaled no fewer than 3 million for each sample. TCRdb reprocessed the 5' RACE reads via MiXCR and lists one record per CDR3 protein. The sample has about 620,000 distinct CDR3 sequences; more than 45% are singletons. Regarding the study as a whole: Naive and antigen-experienced cells could not be conclusively compared, given unsorted PBMCs. Measured against age, TCR beta diversity per million T cells decreased in a roughly linear manner.

This clonotype was observed a few times. Its antigen is not identified. This clonotype was obtained from an elderly woman in good health. Material for sequencing was blood. This chain uses TRBV29-1 with TRBJ2-7; 13 bases map to TRBD2. CDR3 sequence reads: CSVLGTSGNYEQYF. DNA of the CDR3: TGCAGCGTCCTCGGGACTAGCGGGAACTACGAGCAGTACTTC.